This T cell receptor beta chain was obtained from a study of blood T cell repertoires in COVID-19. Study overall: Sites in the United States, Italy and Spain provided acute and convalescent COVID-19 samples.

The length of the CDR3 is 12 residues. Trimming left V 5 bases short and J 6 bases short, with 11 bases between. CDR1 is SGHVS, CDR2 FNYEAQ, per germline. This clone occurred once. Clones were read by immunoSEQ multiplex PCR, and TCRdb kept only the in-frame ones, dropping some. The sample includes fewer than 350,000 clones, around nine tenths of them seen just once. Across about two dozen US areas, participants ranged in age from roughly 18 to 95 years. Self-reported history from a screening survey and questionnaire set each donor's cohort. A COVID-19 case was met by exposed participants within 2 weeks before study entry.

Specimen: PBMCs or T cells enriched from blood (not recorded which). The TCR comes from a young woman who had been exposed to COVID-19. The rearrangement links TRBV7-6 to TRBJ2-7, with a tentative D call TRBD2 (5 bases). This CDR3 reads CASSHREGEQYF. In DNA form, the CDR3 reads TGTGCCAGCAGCCACCGTGAGGGCGAGCAGTACTTC.